The text below deals with one TCR beta chain. Germline trimming cut 5 bases from V and 2 bases from J; bases unmatched to any gene: 5. Germline values: CDR1 SNHLY, CDR2 FYNNEI. This CDR3 comprises 15 residues. The sample comes from a study of long-term antiretroviral therapy in people with HIV. Samples were assayed with immunoSEQ v3.0 at survey level. For each individual sample, sequencing targeted roughly 40,000-50,000 T-cell genomes. Profiled with immunoSEQ multiplex PCR; TCRdb holds only in-frame clones, not every one. The sample contains 25,000 to 35,000 clones, 90% to 95% of which appear only once.

The V and J genes are TRBV2 and TRBJ2-3; the match to TRBD1 covers 9 bases. The sequenced sample was unsorted PBMCs, obtained roughly 6.2 years after starting antiretroviral therapy. The sequence was obtained from a man aged 25 to 40 with HIV. CDR3 coding DNA: TGTGCCAGCAGTCCCCACAGGGGGCTCACAGATACGCAGTATTTT. Protein sequence: CASSPHRGLTDTQYF.